This T cell receptor beta chain was observed in a study of T cell repertoires in cytomegalovirus infection. For the study at large: From public TCR beta signatures came an indication of both CMV infection and matching HLA type. Study-level findings and limits: The ex vivo response was dominated by HLA-C-restricted CMV-specific TCR beta clonotypes. CMV carriers having the relevant HLA were flagged by cumulative public TCR beta family frequency.

The CDR3 extends over 11 amino acids. V was pared by 8 bases and J by 9 bases, with 11 bases between. Per germline, CDR1 LNHDA and CDR2 SQIVND (reference sequence). Comments on this clonotype: Its antigen is unknown.

TCRdb redid the calling of the reads with MiXCR, one entry per CDR3 protein. There are 350,000 to 550,000 distinct CDR3 sequences in the sample; about 33% occur only once, and roughly an eighth lies in the top ten. This chain joins TRBV19 and TRBJ1-5; D unresolved. The clonotype comes from a human donor in good health (CMV status not recorded). Some clones in this sample may be carry-over from other donors' samples. Material: PBMCs. Here the CDR3 reads CASAHMGPQHF. The DNA for the CDR3 is TGTGCCAGTGCCCACATGGGGCCCCAGCATTTT.